This TCR beta chain was captured in a study of blood T cell repertoires in COVID-19. Authors' analysis steps: Amplification of reference gene primers provided the estimated nucleated cell counts. Only in-frame clones appear in the TCRdb table, and some are missing; sequencing was by immunoSEQ multiplex PCR. From that table come the V and J calls and clone size; the DNA was used to work out D and trimming. The sample includes about 300,000 clones, around 90% of them seen just once. The V and J ends lost 3 bases and 3 bases, in that order; junction bases with no gene match: 15. Germline loops: CDR1 SGDLS, CDR2 YYNGEE. This CDR3 is 18 amino acids long.

This receptor was obtained from a woman in her 30s with COVID-19, enrolled during active disease. The sample consisted of peripheral blood. The V call is TRBV9, the J call TRBJ1-2; 9 nucleotides align to TRBD1. CDR3 sequence reads: CASSGMGDRAREDYGYTF. CDR3 DNA: TGTGCCAGCAGCGGGATGGGGGACAGGGCCAGGGAAGACTATGGCTACACCTTC.